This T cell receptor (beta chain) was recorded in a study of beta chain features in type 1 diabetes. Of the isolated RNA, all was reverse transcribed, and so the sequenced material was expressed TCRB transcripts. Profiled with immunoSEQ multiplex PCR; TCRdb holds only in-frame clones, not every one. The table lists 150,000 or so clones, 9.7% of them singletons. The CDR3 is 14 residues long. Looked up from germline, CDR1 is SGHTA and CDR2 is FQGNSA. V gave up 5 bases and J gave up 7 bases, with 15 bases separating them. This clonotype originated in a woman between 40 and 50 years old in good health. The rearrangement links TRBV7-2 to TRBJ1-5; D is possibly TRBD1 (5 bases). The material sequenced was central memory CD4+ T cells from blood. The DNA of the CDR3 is TGTGCCAGCAGCCCCGCGGGGGGGAACCAGCCCCAGCATTTT. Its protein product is CASSPAGGNQPQHF.